The rows below give T cell receptor beta chains drawn from one sample of a study of blood T cell repertoires in COVID-19. This table comes from immunoSEQ multiplex PCR, and its TCRdb copy is limited to in-frame clones, with some not included. This table has some 180,000 clones, roughly 85% appearing once. The sample consisted of PBMCs or T cells enriched from blood (not recorded which). These receptors came from a man in his forties who had recovered from COVID-19. Both conserved end residues are part of each CDR3. A D gene is named only where the DNA matches it firmly. Size is stated for part of the rows, as once, few or many counts, or as a class when the clone is expanded.

TRBV5-4,NA,TRBJ2-5,TRBD1,TGTGCCAGCAGCTGGGACAGGGGGCACCAAGAGACCCAGTACTTC,CASSWDRGHQETQYF
TRBV3-1/TRBV3-2,few,TRBJ2-2,TRBD2,TGTGCCAGCAGCCTAGCGGGGGGGCTGCTTGGGACCGGGGAGCTGTTTTTT,CASSLAGGLLGTGELFF
TRBV5-6,NA,TRBJ1-2,NA,TGTGCCACCCTCAACGGGGGGGCTTCTCTCGGAGGCTACACCTTC,CATLNGGASLGGYTF
TRBV9,NA,TRBJ2-2,TRBD1,TGTGCCAGCAGCGCCGGGAACAGGGGGCGCATTGAGCGGGGCACCGGGGAGCTGTTTTTT,CASSAGNRGRIERGTGELFF
TRBV28,NA,TRBJ2-2,NA,TGTGCCAGCAGGGGGCTAGCGATTGTCACCGGGGAGCTGTTTTTT,CASRGLAIVTGELFF
TRBV27,NA,TRBJ2-1,TRBD1,TGTGCCAGCAGAACCGGGACAGGGTCCGACAATGAGCAGTTCTTC,CASRTGTGSDNEQFF
TRBV6-6,NA,TRBJ1-5,NA,TGTGCCGTGCGGGGAGGGGGAGAAAGCAATCAGCCCCAGCATTTT,CAVRGGGESNQPQHF
TRBV5-1,NA,TRBJ2-5,NA,TGCGCCAGCAGCCCGGCAGGGGTGGACCAGTACTTC,CASSPAGVDQYF
TRBV10-2,NA,TRBJ2-2,TRBD2,TGCGCCAGCAGTGAGAAATTACTAGCGGGTGCGAACACCGGGGAGCTGTTTTTT,CASSEKLLAGANTGELFF
TRBV30,NA,TRBJ2-3,NA,TGTGCCTGGAGTCTCCCTCGGGCAGATACGCAGTATTTT,CAWSLPRADTQYF
TRBV3-1/TRBV3-2,NA,TRBJ1-5,TRBD1,TGTGCCAGCAGCCAAGGACAGGGATCGAGCAATCAGCCCCAGCATTTT,CASSQGQGSSNQPQHF
TRBV5-1,NA,TRBJ1-6,NA,TGCGCCAGCAGCGGCGATTTGGGAGTAGATTCACCCCTCCACTTT,CASSGDLGVDSPLHF
TRBV12-3/TRBV12-4,once,TRBJ2-7,NA,TGTGCCAGCAGTTACGGGAACGAGCAGTACTTC,CASSYGNEQYF
TRBV10-3,NA,TRBJ1-2,NA,TGTGCCATCAGTGATACAGGTGAAGCTAACTATGGCTACACCTTC,CAISDTGEANYGYTF
TRBV25-1,NA,TRBJ2-2,NA,TGTGCCAGCATGCGGACAGCCGAAGTCGGCACCGGGGAGCTGTTTTTT,CASMRTAEVGTGELFF
TRBV11-2,NA,TRBJ2-3,TRBD2,TGTGCCAGCAGCCCGGGGGGGCGCTCCACAGATACGCAGTATTTT,CASSPGGRSTDTQYF
TRBV3-1/TRBV3-2,NA,TRBJ2-2,TRBD2,TGTGCCAGCAGCCAAGGTGCGGTCCTAGCGGGAGGTTGGGCGGAGCTGTTTTTT,CASSQGAVLAGGWAELFF
TRBV7-9,NA,TRBJ1-6,NA,TGTGCCAGCAGCTTCACGGACAGTTATTCACCCCTCCACTTT,CASSFTDSYSPLHF
TRBV7-2,NA,TRBJ1-2,NA,TGTGCCAGCATCACCATCCGCGGCCCTCTAGGCTACACCTTC,CASITIRGPLGYTF
TRBV9,NA,TRBJ1-3,NA,TGTGCCAGCAGCGTAGATACAGGCGGAAACACCATATATTTT,CASSVDTGGNTIYF
TRBV5-1,NA,TRBJ2-7,TRBD1,TGCGCCAGCAGCTTAGCCGGGACAGGGCACTACGAGCAGTACTTC,CASSLAGTGHYEQYF
TRBV30,NA,TRBJ1-1,NA,TGTGCCTGGAGTGTGGGGGGGCCGAGGGACACTGAAGCTTTCTTT,CAWSVGGPRDTEAFF
TRBV5-1,NA,TRBJ2-2,NA,TGCGCCAGTACAGCGAACACCGGGGAGCTGTTTTTT,CASTANTGELFF
TRBV7-9,NA,TRBJ1-1,NA,TGTGCCAGCAGCTCGACCTCCAGGACTGAAGCTTTCTTT,CASSSTSRTEAFF
TRBV7-9,NA,TRBJ2-1,TRBD2,TGTGCCAGCAGCTCCCCAGTAGCGGGGGTCTACAATGAGCAGTTCTTC,CASSSPVAGVYNEQFF
TRBV27,NA,TRBJ2-3,NA,TGTGCCAGCAGTTTATCGATCCCGAGAACAGATACGCAGTATTTT,CASSLSIPRTDTQYF
TRBV2,NA,TRBJ1-6,TRBD1,TGTGCCAGCACCCCACCGGGACAGGGCAATAATTCACCCCTCCACTTT,CASTPPGQGNNSPLHF
TRBV27,NA,TRBJ1-6,NA,TGTGCCAGCAGTGCACAGGCCAGGCATTCACCCCTCCACTTT,CASSAQARHSPLHF
TRBV18,few,TRBJ1-4,NA,TGTGCCAGCTCACCATTAGGAACAGCCCTTAATGAAAAACTGTTTTTT,CASSPLGTALNEKLFF
TRBV5-1,NA,TRBJ2-5,NA,TGCGCCAGCTCGCCTCAACAGGGGACCCAGTACTTC,CASSPQQGTQYF
TRBV19,NA,TRBJ2-6,NA,TGTGCCAGTAGGCTCGAGACTGGTTGGGGGGCCAACGTCCTGACTTTC,CASRLETGWGANVLTF
TRBV6-5,NA,TRBJ1-6,NA,TGTGCCAGCAGTTGGCGGTTTGGGGGGTCACCCCTCCACTTT,CASSWRFGGSPLHF
TRBV12-2,NA,TRBJ1-6,NA,TGTGCAAGTCGCTGCGAGGGGGTAAGGCAGCCACCCCTCCACTTT,CASRCEGVRQPPLHF
TRBV29-1,NA,TRBJ1-1,NA,TGCAGCGTTCCAGGGGAGACTGAAGCTTTCTTT,CSVPGETEAFF
TRBV19,NA,TRBJ1-5,TRBD1,TGTGCCAGTAGTATCGGCGACAGGGTCCAGCATTTT,CASSIGDRVQHF
TRBV30,NA,TRBJ1-2,TRBD1,TGTGCCTGGAGTAAAGGAGGGGGCGCGGGGTTCCGTGGCTACACCTTC,CAWSKGGGAGFRGYTF
TRBV19,once,TRBJ1-6,NA,TGTGCCGTCGGGCGGGGCCCAACCGCCTCTAATTCACCCCTCCACTTT,CAVGRGPTASNSPLHF
TRBV30,once,TRBJ2-3,TRBD2,TGTGCCTGGAGTCCACTCCAGCTAGCGGGAGGTTTAACTAGCACAGATACGCAGTATTTT,CAWSPLQLAGGLTSTDTQYF